These T cell receptor beta chains were read from a single sample in a study of T cells in localized non-small cell lung cancer. Sequenced by immunoSEQ multiplex PCR; TCRdb stores in-frame clones only, minus some. Of around 45,000 clones in the sample, about 86% were seen once. Here the sequenced sample was PBMCs, taken before any cancer treatment. The receptors stem from a man aged 40-75 years with stage II lung adenocarcinoma. The CDR3 runs from the conserved cysteine through the conserved F or W. Fields, in order: J gene, V gene, CDR3 length, D gene, clone size, CDR3 DNA, CDR3 protein. The D gene is left open where the match is weak. Clone size is not always given. Where it is, it says once, few, many or a class for expanded clones.

TRBJ1-2,TRBV29-1,13,TRBD1,.,TGCAGCGTTGAAGGACAGGGCACCTATGGCTACACCTTC,CSVEGQGTYGYTF
TRBJ1-1,TRBV7-8,14,TRBD1,few,TGTGCCAGCAGCCCAACGACAGGGGACACTGAAGCTTTCTTT,CASSPTTGDTEAFF
TRBJ1-5,TRBV30,14,TRBD1,.,TGTGCCTGGAACAGGGGGGGGAGCAATCAGCCCCAGCATTTT,CAWNRGGSNQPQHF
TRBJ2-3,TRBV11-3,13,.,few,TGTGCCAGCAGCAAACGAGCTACAGATACGCAGTATTTT,CASSKRATDTQYF
TRBJ1-5,TRBV18,14,.,.,TGTGCCAGCTCAAGGGCGGACAGCAATCAGCCCCAGCATTTT,CASSRADSNQPQHF
TRBJ1-1,TRBV6-1,16,TRBD1,.,TGTGCCAGCAGTGAAGGCGAGTCAGGGGGTTTCGCTGAAGCTTTCTTT,CASSEGESGGFAEAFF
TRBJ2-5,TRBV7-7,15,TRBD2,.,TGTGCCAGCAGCTTAGGTCCTAGCGGACAAGAGACCCAGTACTTC,CASSLGPSGQETQYF
TRBJ2-7,TRBV6-1,13,TRBD1,.,TGTGCCAGCAGTGTGGCAGGGGGCTACGAGCAGTACTTC,CASSVAGGYEQYF
TRBJ2-5,TRBV20-1,11,.,.,TGCAGTGCTGAGCTACAAGAGACCCAGTACTTC,CSAELQETQYF
TRBJ1-1,TRBV5-5,15,.,.,TGTGCCAGCAGCAGAACGTTCGGTACGGGCACTGAAGCTTTCTTT,CASSRTFGTGTEAFF
TRBJ2-2,TRBV10-2,13,.,.,TGCGCCAGCAGGTTACAGTCGATGGGGGAGCTGTTTTTT,CASRLQSMGELFF
TRBJ2-5,TRBV6-1,15,TRBD2,.,TGTGCCAGCAGTGAACGCCCAGCGGGGGGAAATACCCAGTACTTC,CASSERPAGGNTQYF
TRBJ2-3,TRBV5-1,14,.,.,TGCGCCAGCAGCTTGGTTTCTTACACAGATACGCAGTATTTT,CASSLVSYTDTQYF